Below, 2 T cell receptor beta chains from the same sample are listed, as sequenced in a study of T cell clonality in common variable immunodeficiency. TCRdb keeps only in-frame clones here, not all; method: immunoSEQ multiplex PCR. The sample has 40,000 to 45,000 clones, none seen only once. Sequencing was carried out using peripheral blood mononuclear cells. These receptors came from a person between 18 and 75 years old in good health.

This clone was seen ten or more times. The CDR3 goes on 3 residues after the read ends, and that part is filled in from the germline J gene. The chain recombines TRBV13 with TRBJ1-2; D not resolved. This CDR3 has 15 residues. Germline loops: CDR1 PRHDT, CDR2 FYEKMQ (reference sequence). V gave up 0 bases and J gave up 5 bases, with 13 bases separating them. CDR3 amino acids: CASSLGPKGPYGYTF. The covered CDR3 bases are TGTGCCAGCAGCTTAGGACCCAAGGGCCCTTATGGC. The full variable domain, with the rest looked up from reference TRBV13 and TRBJ1-2, is AAGVIQSPRHLIKEKRETATLKCYPIPRHDTVYWYQQGPGQDPQFLISFYEKMQSDKGSIPDRFSAQQFSDYHSELNMSSLELGDSALYFCASSLGPKGPYGYTFGSGTRLTVV.

This clone was seen repeatedly, ten times or more. The CDR3 end lies 3 residues beyond the end of the read and is filled in from the germline J gene. V usage is TRBV6-1 and J usage is TRBJ2-3; 10 nucleotides align to TRBD2. The CDR3 totals 17 residues. Germline trimming cut 1 base from V and 5 bases from J; bases unmatched to any gene: 9. Germline V gene sequence: CDR1 MNHNS, CDR2 SASEGT. The CDR3 DNA, read in part, is TGTGCCAGCAGTGAAGGCAGAGCGGGGGGGCCTGAAGATACG. It encodes CASSEGRAGGPEDT. The full-length CDR3 reads as CASSEGRAGGPEDTQYF.